This passage covers 2 T cell receptor beta chains from one sample sequenced in a study of response to subunit inactivated influenza vaccine. TCRdb called the RT-PCR reads again in MiXCR, with one record for every CDR3 protein. The table shows around 470,000 distinct CDR3 sequences, with approximately 7.8% occurring only once. The material sequenced was PBMCs from blood, taken roughly 24 months after vaccination. The receptors were sampled from a man aged 45 to 75 who received an inactivated influenza vaccine.

This clonotype has at least ten counts. This chain uses TRBV12-3 or TRBV12-4 with TRBJ1-3; D uncertain. V was shortened by 3 bases and J by 6 bases, with 18 bases between the two germline ends. The CDR3 runs 16 residues. CDR3 protein: CASSFSLWVVANTIYF. CDR3 nucleotide sequence: TGTGCCAGCAGTTTTAGTCTATGGGTGGTAGCAAACACCATATATTTT.

In its sample, this clonotype was seen many times. The chain recombines TRBV29-1 with TRBJ2-7, with D tentatively TRBD1 (5 bases). The V end lost 4 bases, the J end lost 5 bases, and 9 bases lay between the germline ends. CDR1 is SQVTM, CDR2 ANQGSEA, per germline. The CDR3 consists of 11 residues. The CDR3, as DNA: TGCAGCGTTGCAAGGGGCAACGAGCAGTACTTC. It yields the protein CSVARGNEQYF.